Below are 10 T cell receptor beta chains sequenced from a single sample in a study of shared clonotypes between healthy human individuals (dated by TCRdb to the early 2020s). Library preparation employed the immunoSEQ multiplex PCR assay. The table was pulled from immuneACCESS by TCRdb, which kept in-frame rearrangements only. Such tables lose some clones; where checked, under half of the loss comes from unresolved V genes, and the rest has no known cause. Here the sample has around 700,000 clones; about three quarters occur a single time. The top ten hold 1.5% to 2% of the sample. The sequenced material came from memory CD4+ T cells sorted from blood. Reading the label with the study, this specimen's cell subset or site is: CD45RA-negative fraction. The receptors were sampled from a woman younger than 45 in good health.

On this clone itself: The same CDR3 can be traced to other DNA sequences in this sample. The chain couples TRBV28 to TRBJ1-2; D is possibly TRBD1 (5 bases). The CDR3 length is 14 residues. Per germline, CDR1 MDHEN and CDR2 SYDVKM. V lost 2 bases, J lost 8 bases, and 15 bases lay in between. The CDR3 DNA reads TGTGCCAGCAGTTTAGGGACTGGGGGTCGGGGCTACACCTTC. This encodes CASSLGTGGRGYTF.

V usage is TRBV7-9 and J usage is TRBJ2-1, with a weak D call TRBD2 (6 bases). Trimming pared 2 bases from V and 3 bases from J, leaving 8 bases between. This CDR3 is 14 amino acids long. In germline, CDR1 is SEHNR, CDR2 FQNEAQ (reference sequence). CDR3 region: CASSLWTNYNEQFF. The CDR3 nucleotides are TGTGCCAGCAGCTTATGGACTAACTACAATGAGCAGTTCTTC.

A note on this clone: Other DNA variants within this sample encode the same CDR3. The rearrangement uses TRBV7-2 and TRBJ2-3, with TRBD2 matching over 11 bases. CDR1 and CDR2 from the germline V gene are SGHTA and FQGNSA. The CDR3 is made up of 16 amino acids. Losses at the gene ends were 5 bases for V and 0 bases for J; bases not matched to a gene: 4. CDR3 nucleotides: TGTGCCAGCAGCCCCAGGACTAGCGGGAGCACAGATACGCAGTATTTT. Translation gives CASSPRTSGSTDTQYF.

The chain links TRBV19 to TRBJ1-5; 10 nucleotides align to TRBD1. The germline V gene encodes CDR1 LNHDA and CDR2 SQIVND (reference sequence). The junction had 5 bases not matched to a gene; V was cut back by 2 bases and J by 1 base. This CDR3 comprises 17 residues. Here the CDR3 DNA reads TGTGCCAGTAGTATAAGGGGACAGGGGTTCAGCAATCAGCCCCAGCATTTT. Protein sequence: CASSIRGQGFSNQPQHF.

V gene TRBV30 combines with J gene TRBJ1-4; D unclear. Per germline, CDR1 GTSNPN and CDR2 SVGIG (reference sequence). Trimming removed 3 bases at V and 7 bases at J, with 18 bases between. The length of the CDR3 is 15 residues. The CDR3 sequence: CAWSPLRVEGEKLFF. For the CDR3, the DNA is TGTGCCTGGAGCCCCCTAAGGGTCGAGGGTGAAAAACTGTTTTTT.

CDR3: CASSVAGTSRREQFF. CDR3 nucleotide sequence: TGTGCCAGCAGCGTAGCTGGGACTAGCCGTCGGGAGCAGTTCTTC. The chain joins TRBV9 to TRBJ2-1, with TRBD2 identical over 9 bases. The germline V gene has CDR1 SGDLS and CDR2 YYNGEE. The CDR3 runs 15 residues. The ends lost 0 bases at V and 10 bases at J; junction bases unmatched: 8.

The chain has TRBV19 and TRBJ1-2, with 8 bases that match TRBD1. Per germline, CDR1 LNHDA and CDR2 SQIVND (reference sequence). The J segment lost 4 bases and the V segment lost 1 base, leaving 2 bases of the junction unmatched. This CDR3 comprises 14 residues. This CDR3 is CASSIGTGSYGYTF. Here the CDR3 DNA reads TGTGCCAGTAGTATAGGGACAGGGTCCTATGGCTACACCTTC.

The chain recombines TRBV9 with TRBJ2-3; 10 nucleotides match TRBD2. Trimming removed 5 bases from V and 3 bases from J; junction bases left unmatched: 6. CDR1 is SGDLS and CDR2 is YYNGEE in the germline V gene. This CDR3 comprises 15 residues. The CDR3 DNA reads TGTGCCAGCAGGCCGGGACTAGCGATGACAGATACGCAGTATTTT. Translation: CASRPGLAMTDTQYF.

The rearrangement uses TRBV4-1 and TRBJ2-5; D is unresolved. V was trimmed by 4 bases and J by 5 bases, leaving 11 bases between them. The CDR3 spans 13 residues. Germline lookup yields CDR1 MGHRA and CDR2 YSYEKL. The CDR3 nucleotides are TGCGCCAGCAGCCTCGGCCTACCTGAGACCCAGTACTTC. Translated: CASSLGLPETQYF.

The J gene is TRBJ1-2, the V gene TRBV7-2; perhaps TRBD1 as D (5 bases). CDR1 SGHTA and CDR2 FQGNSA come from the germline V gene. The V gene lost 2 bases and the J gene lost 3 bases, with 10 bases spanning the gap. This CDR3 has 14 residues. The chain's CDR3 is CASSLQGGDYGYTF. The CDR3 DNA reads as TGTGCCAGCAGCTTACAGGGTGGGGACTATGGCTACACCTTC.